The sequence of this TCR beta chain was determined in a study of cytomegalovirus exposure and HLA in healthy donors (dated by TCRdb to 2016 to 2017). In the study overall: According to an earlier analysis of around 600 of the donors, about 179 million T cells yielded roughly 100 million unique TCR beta sequences and 276 Gb of sequence data. An early release that covered fewer than 800 HLA-typed donors contained about 300 gigabases of sequencing data and some 87 million unique TCR sequences. Of the 300 to 450 genotyped donors, 75% to 85% were placed in the genetic ancestry cluster associated with self-reported Caucasian donors. The study was designed to test whether signatures of past pathogen exposure could be identified by cataloging public T cell receptors. The study used immunosequencing to profile the T cell repertoires of around 600 subjects and linked those repertoires to cytomegalovirus serostatus. Besides the first cohort of about 730 subjects, a separate validation cohort made up of 120 different subjects was used. To predict cytomegalovirus infection status, the study brought together high-throughput TCR immunosequencing, statistical association of individual TCRs with disease status, and machine learning. A later analysis re-examined previously published TCR beta repertoires from 610 or so donors and added high-resolution HLA genotyping to investigate patterns of TCR occurrence. The later analysis used no new phenotypic data to find candidate immune exposures, relying instead on TCR beta sequences and their occurrence across donors. To decide whether each TCR beta V gene segment behaved as functional or pseudogenic, an earlier analysis of some 600 of the donors relied on high-throughput TCR beta sequencing. Donor age, sex, ethnicity and CMV serostatus were compiled alongside the repertoire data. A later genetic analysis took genome-wide SNP genotypes for about 55% of the 666 donors and used that subset as a discovery cohort. All discovery cohort repertoires had been generated using a single sequencing platform. Both class I and class II loci were covered by HLA typing, at four-digit resolution. The number of donors typed differed by locus, with about 629-630 for A, B, C, DRB1 and DQB1, more than 500 for DQA1, 600 to 610 for DPA1, and some 440 for DPB1. A few DR-DQ haplotypes were treated as single units for association and clustering because of strong linkage in the cohort. Among some 400 genotyped donors of the cohort, an average of around 240,000 unique TCR beta nucleotide sequences were sequenced per donor, approximately 20% of them non-productive. Overall results and qualifications from the work: In a later genetic analysis, a missense DCLRE1C variant was associated with V-gene and J-gene trimming of TCR beta chains, and the association was replicated in an independent cohort. When HLA alleles, especially DR and DQ, strongly co-occurred, TCR associations were difficult to assign to individual alleles. Immune exposure information for the cohort was limited to CMV serostatus. Compared with equally common non-associated chains, HLA-associated TCR beta chains in a later analysis were more clonally expanded and had lower generation probabilities. In an earlier analysis of fewer than 750 of the donors, most TCR beta V segments were observed in productive rearrangements about 87% or about 30% of the time, broadly matching IMGT annotations. The classifier was reported to diagnose cytomegalovirus status with high specificity and sensitivity in both the original cohort and the validation cohort. Correlated functional status among segregating V segments might be attributable to linkage disequilibrium, but an unknown experimental factor could not be ruled out. A further reported finding was that TCR beta sequences accurately predicted the HLA-A and HLA-B alleles for most subjects in the first cohort. A cluster of highly shared sequence variants was judged likely to be a technical artifact of the sequencing pipeline. Some IMGT-functional V segments, including TRBV6-2 and TRBV6-3, could not be told apart with the 87-base-pair reads, so those segments were excluded. The study gave a list of about 170 TCR beta chains associated with cytomegalovirus. A later analysis found that TCR association rates varied across HLA loci, with DRB1 alleles showing the most associated TCRs and HLA-C alleles the fewest. Most TCR sequences were seen in very few donors, while some public TCRs were found in many individuals. Because HLA typing was missing for some donors at each locus, association tests included only the typed subset. Specific HLA alleles were associated with roughly 17,000 TCR beta sequences at a false discovery rate of 0.05 in a later analysis. In vitro tests confirmed that three of the cytomegalovirus-associated TCR beta chains recognize cytomegalovirus antigens. According to the authors, the approach could potentially be generalized to other disease states and immunological phenotypes. A later analysis reported that several top co-occurrence clusters appeared linked to parvovirus B19, influenza, CMV and Epstein-Barr virus. According to a later genetic analysis, donors in an Asian-associated ancestry cluster had fewer N-insertions in productive TCRs than the approximately 700-donor mean. Presence/absence analyses assumed roughly uniform sequencing depth across donors, an assumption that may not hold. This cohort had only TCR beta chains sequenced, and the lack of alpha or paired-chain data limited which features could be detected. Approximately 18 rarely observed V segments, including chromosome 9 orphons, were excluded from the earlier analysis of some 590 of the donors because counts were too low. In a later analysis, most CMV-associated TCR beta chains were found to appear HLA-restricted, with HLA associations seemingly driven largely by CMV exposure.

Concerning this clone itself: Its binding antigen is unknown. No base qualities exist here, and no much larger clone lies one base off it.

The method behind the library was the immunoSEQ multiplex PCR assay. For the multiplex PCR, a mixture combining 60 forward primers for TCR Vbeta segments and 13 reverse primers for TCR Jbeta segments was used. The CDR3 region of rearranged TCR beta genes was amplified from genomic DNA with a multiplex PCR assay. The amplified TCR beta libraries were sequenced on the Illumina HiSeq System as 87-base-pair reads. Regarding the original processing steps: Across the 500 to 850 repertoires, a later analysis counted 78 million or so unique TCR beta chains, 9 million to 14 million of which were shared by at least two donors. Raw reads were error-corrected and collapsed into unique sequences by a nearest-neighbor algorithm in which closely related sequences were merged to remove PCR and sequencing errors. To assign V, D and J gene segments, CDR3 sequences were aligned to IMGT reference sequences. For a sequence to be retained, a match of at least six nucleotides was required to both a V gene segment and a J gene segment. Rearrangements were called productive when the CDR3 lacked stop codons and stayed in frame with V and J; all others were non-productive. CDR3 was defined by IMGT convention, running from the second conserved V-encoded cysteine to the conserved J-encoded phenylalanine. The earlier analysis of about 560 of the donors excluded any sequence lacking an unambiguous match to a single V gene segment. In an earlier analysis of some 590 of the donors, V segments were called functional above 56.7% productive rearrangements and were called segregating when the between-donor standard deviation exceeded 5%. A statistical classification framework was developed to diagnose cytomegalovirus status using the catalog of TCR beta chain sequences. A later analysis assigned V and J genes by comparing TCR nucleotide sequences with IMGT/GENE-DB human TR gene sequences. A later analysis assigned CDR3 sequences and most-parsimonious VDJ recombination scenarios with the TCRdist pipeline. In a later analysis, every TCR beta chain was defined by the combination of its CDR3 amino acid sequence and its V-gene family, and reads without a unique V-gene family were dropped. In a later analysis, nearly 600 highly shared, low-generation-probability nucleotide sequences were removed to address suspected cross-contamination and a sequencing artifact. A later analysis calculated a clonal expansion index for each public chain from normalized within-repertoire ranks of inferred template counts. In a later analysis, generation probabilities were computed with a VDJ recombination model fitted to out-of-frame rearrangements, and the resulting probabilities were checked against IGoR. In a later analysis, TCR-TCR, TCR-HLA and TCR-CMV co-occurrence was scored with hypergeometric tests, and a repertoire-size bias correction was applied to TCR pairs. To estimate false discovery rates, a later analysis permuted the HLA or CMV assignments 20 times. A later analysis grouped co-occurring TCRs with DBSCAN, adding TCRdist sequence similarity when clustering within HLA-allele-positive subsets. Repertoires with fewer than 30,000 or more than 120,000 public chains were left out of co-occurrence clustering, as were five repertoires with anomalous nucleotide sharing. TCRdb's version of the immuneACCESS table is confined to in-frame rearrangements and falls short of the full clone set. An unresolved V gene accounts for under half of the shortfall where checked; the remainder is of unknown origin. V and J calls and clone size come straight from that table; D and trimming were deduced from the DNA. This sample lists some 270,000 clones; approximately 80% were detected once. Together, the top ten hold over 0.3% of the sample.

In total, roughly 670 healthy bone marrow donors made up the cohort. At the time of sampling, all cohort members were nominally healthy, though unrecorded immune exposures were likely present. The donor was CMV seronegative and was included in the group of a few hundred seronegative cohort members. A peripheral blood sample was provided by each donor, and peripheral blood mononuclear cells were used for TCR beta sequencing. Genomic DNA was extracted from the blood cell samples with the Qiagen DNeasy Blood Extraction Kit. The CDR3 measures 18 amino acids from cysteine to phenylalanine. The sequence is cut down to CDR3 DNA, 54 bases in frame from base 1. Per the germline V gene, SGDLS is the CDR1 and YYNGEE is the CDR2. Trimmed from V: 4 bases; trimmed from J: 3 bases; junction bases lacking a gene match: 18.

Sequencing was performed on PBMCs. The sequence derives from a girl aged 2-15 years in good health and CMV-seronegative. The sequence joins TRBV9 to TRBJ2-5; 7 bases in the junction line up with TRBD2. The CDR3 reads as follows: CASSPAFLGGVVKETQYF. The DNA sequence is given as TGTGCCAGCAGCCCGGCTTTCTTGGGGGGGGTGGTAAAAGAGACCCAGTACTTC. The CDR3 plus the reference TRBV9 and TRBJ2-5 genes for the other parts give the full variable domain: DSGVTQTPKHLITATGQRVTLRCSPRSGDLSVYWYQQSLDQGLQFLIQYYNGEERAKGNILERFSAQQFPDLHSELNLSSLELGDSALYFCASSPAFLGGVVKETQYFGPGTRLLVL.